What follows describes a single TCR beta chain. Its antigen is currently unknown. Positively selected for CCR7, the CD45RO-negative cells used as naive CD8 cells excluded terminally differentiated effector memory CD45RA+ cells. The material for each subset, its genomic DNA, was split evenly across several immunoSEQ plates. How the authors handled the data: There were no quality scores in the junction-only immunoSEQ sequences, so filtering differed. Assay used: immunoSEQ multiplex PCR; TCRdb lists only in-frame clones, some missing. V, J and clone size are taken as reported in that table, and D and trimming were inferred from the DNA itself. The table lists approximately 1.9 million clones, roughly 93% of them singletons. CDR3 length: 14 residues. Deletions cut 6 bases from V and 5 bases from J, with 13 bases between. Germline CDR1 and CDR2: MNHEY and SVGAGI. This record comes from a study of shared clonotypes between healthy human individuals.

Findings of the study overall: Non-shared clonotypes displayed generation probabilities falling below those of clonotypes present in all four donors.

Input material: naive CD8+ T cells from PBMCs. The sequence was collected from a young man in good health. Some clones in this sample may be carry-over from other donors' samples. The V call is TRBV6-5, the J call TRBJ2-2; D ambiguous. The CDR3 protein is CASSSDPWTGELFF. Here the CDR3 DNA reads TGTGCCAGCAGCTCCGACCCGTGGACCGGGGAGCTGTTTTTT.